Listed here are 27 T cell receptor beta chains from one sample, sequenced in a study of blood T cells in healthy people across ages. A second PCR, run for roughly 7 to 12 cycles, used a sample-barcoded 5' primer plus a J-beta primer mix. TCRdb reprocessed the 5' RACE reads with MiXCR, giving one entry per CDR3 protein. The data show approximately 770,000 distinct CDR3 sequences, more than 45% seen once. Sequencing input: blood. The receptor source for this set is a man aged 25 to 40 in good health.

This chain uses TRBV20-1 with TRBJ2-5; perhaps TRBD1 as D (6 bases). With the DNA end fitting TRBJ2-7 better, the J assignment may be wrong. The CDR3 is 13 amino acids. The germline V gene encodes CDR1 DFQATT and CDR2 SNEGSKA (reference sequence). The CDR3 loop reads CSAQDSITYEQYF. DNA for the CDR3: TGCAGTGCCCAGGACAGTATCACCTACGAGCAGTACTTC.

This chain links TRBV20-1 with TRBJ2-7, with D hard to call. This CDR3 is built from 10 residues. Germline CDR1 DFQATT, CDR2 SNEGSKA (reference sequence). Deletions cut 3 bases from V and 6 bases from J, with 6 bases between. The CDR3 coding sequence is TGCAGTGCTAGTCAGGCCGAGCAGTACTTC. Translation: CSASQAEQYF.

The chain carries TRBV2 and TRBJ1-2, with D possibly TRBD1 on 6 matching bases. CDR1 and CDR2 (germline): SNHLY, FYNNEI. Trimming stripped 2 bases from V and 4 bases from J, with 14 bases between. This CDR3 region has 15 residues. CDR3 region: CASSETGRGSYGYTF. DNA of the CDR3: TGTGCCAGCAGTGAAACTGGCAGGGGATCCTATGGCTACACCTTC. The complete variable domain, with remaining parts taken from reference TRBV2 and TRBJ1-2, reads EPEVTQTPSHQVTQMGQEVILRCVPISNHLYFYWYRQILGQKVEFLVSFYNNEISEKSEIFDDQFSVERPDGSNFTLKIRSTKLEDSAMYFCASSETGRGSYGYTFGSGTRLTVV.

The gene calls are TRBV7-9 and TRBJ2-7; D is unresolved. The J call may be incorrect, as the DNA end agrees better with TRBJ2-5. Germline V lookup: CDR1 SEHNR, CDR2 FQNEAQ (reference sequence). CDR3 length: 14 residues. CDR3 in DNA: TGTGCCAGCAGCCATCCTCCTTCACTCGGGACCCAGTACTTC. Residues: CASSHPPSLGTQYF.

This chain uses TRBV20-1 with TRBJ2-4; the D is unclear. The J call may be wrong; the DNA end is better matched by TRBJ2-7. The CDR3 runs 12 residues. Germline V lookup: CDR1 DFQATT, CDR2 SNEGSKA (reference sequence). The CDR3 reads CSASHPHYEQYF. The CDR3 region has the DNA TGCAGTGCTAGTCACCCCCACTACGAGCAGTACTTC.

This clonotype was detected a few times. The chain employs TRBV5-1 and TRBJ2-7; 8 nucleotides line up with TRBD1. Losses at the gene ends were 2 bases for V and 4 bases for J; bases not matched to a gene: 14. Germline V gives CDR1 SGHRS, CDR2 YFSETQ. The CDR3 sequence is 17 residues long. The CDR3 DNA is TGCGCCAGCAGCTTTACCCGGACCAGCAGGGGGCCTTACGAGCAGTACTTC. Translation gives CASSFTRTSRGPYEQYF. The full variable domain, its missing parts supplied by reference TRBV5-1 and TRBJ2-7, is KAGVTQTPRYLIKTRGQQVTLSCSPISGHRSVSWYQQTPGQGLQFLFEYFSETQRNKGNFPGRFSGRQFSNSRSEMNVSTLELGDSALYLCASSFTRTSRGPYEQYFGPGTRLTVT.

V and J are TRBV20-1 and TRBJ2-5; 16 nucleotides line up with TRBD2. V dropped 3 bases and J dropped 5; count of bases not matched to a gene: 12. This CDR3 is built from 18 residues. The germline gives CDR1 DFQATT, CDR2 SNEGSKA (reference sequence). The CDR3 DNA follows: TGCAGTGCTAGTCCAGGGACTAGCGGGGGGGCCTCTATTGAGACCCAGTACTTC. Amino acid sequence: CSASPGTSGGASIETQYF.

This rearrangement joins TRBV27 to TRBJ2-1; possibly TRBD1 or TRBD2 for D (6 bases each). The CDR3 extends over 15 amino acids. Germline CDR1 MNHEY, CDR2 SMNVEV (reference sequence). The V end was cut by 0 bases, the J end by 6 bases, with 12 bases between. CDR3 protein: CASSLSEGGGNEQFF. The CDR3 nucleotides read TGTGCCAGCAGTTTATCAGAGGGGGGTGGCAATGAGCAGTTCTTC.

The chain combines TRBV6-2 or TRBV6-3 with TRBJ2-7; 7 nucleotides agree with TRBD1. Per germline, CDR1 MNHEY and CDR2 SVGEGT. V was clipped by 6 bases and J by 10 bases; unmatched bases: 9. CDR3 length: 12 residues. CDR3: CASSHGQDRQYF. CDR3 coding DNA: TGTGCCAGCAGCCATGGACAGGATAGACAGTACTTC.

CDR3 bases: TGTGCCAGCAGAATAGCGGATGATTCCTACAATGAGCAGTTCTTC. It encodes CASRIADDSYNEQFF. The J gene is TRBJ2-1, the V gene TRBV27; D possibly corresponds to TRBD2 (6 bases). V was trimmed by 6 bases and J by 1 base, leaving 13 bases between them. Germline assignment: CDR1 MNHEY and CDR2 SMNVEV (reference sequence). CDR3 length: 15 amino acids.

The gene calls are TRBV2 and TRBJ2-7; the match to TRBD2 covers 8 bases. V dropped 7 bases and J dropped 2; count of bases not matched to a gene: 1. The CDR3 is 12 amino acids. The V gene's germline CDR1 is SNHLY and CDR2 FYNNEI. Here the CDR3 DNA reads TGTGCCAGCACAGCGGGGGCCTACGAGCAGTACTTC. Its protein is CASTAGAYEQYF.

The chain uses TRBV2 and TRBJ1-4; tentatively, D is TRBD1 (5 bases). Germline CDR1 is SNHLY and CDR2 is FYNNEI. V shed 5 bases and J shed 14 bases, with 9 bases lying between them. This CDR3 is built from 10 residues. Here the CDR3 reads CASSIRQLFF. In DNA form, the CDR3 reads TGTGCCAGCAGTATCCGACAGCTGTTTTTT.

This clonotype was found a few times. J is TRBJ1-2 and V is TRBV15; TRBD1 agrees at 9 bases. Germline trimming cut 6 bases from V and 4 bases from J; bases unmatched to any gene: 6. The CDR3 runs to 14 residues. Germline-derived CDR1 and CDR2 are LNHNV and YYDKDF (reference sequence). The CDR3 is CATSRDRAAYGYTF. CDR3 DNA: TGTGCCACCAGTAGGGACAGGGCTGCCTATGGCTACACCTTC.

This CDR3 reads CAISGGVWTKGENTGELFF. DNA of the CDR3: TGTGCCATCAGTGGGGGTGTATGGACGAAAGGAGAGAACACCGGGGAGCTGTTTTTT. The chain is built from TRBV10-3 and TRBJ2-2; D remains unclear. CDR1 ENHRY and CDR2 SYGVKD come from the germline V gene. Trimming pared 4 bases from V and 1 base from J, leaving 22 bases between. The CDR3 has 19 residues.

V gene TRBV9 combines with J gene TRBJ1-2, with no clear D. With 6 bases removed from V and 3 bases from J, the gap between germline ends came to 9 bases. In germline, CDR1 is SGDLS, CDR2 YYNGEE. The CDR3 runs to 12 residues. CDR3 residues: CASIDTDYGYTF. CDR3 in DNA: TGTGCCAGCATAGACACGGACTATGGCTACACCTTC.

V is TRBV2 and J is TRBJ2-5; D may be TRBD2 (6 bases). There are 14 residues in the CDR3. Trimming stripped 7 bases from V and 5 bases from J, with 17 bases between. From germline, CDR1 is SNHLY and CDR2 FYNNEI. The CDR3 DNA is TGTGCCAGCACTTGGCGGAGGGGAGAGGAGACCCAGTACTTC. Translation: CASTWRRGEETQYF.

The CDR3 here is CASMSGVSYLVGGASNEQFF. The DNA of the CDR3 is TGTGCCAGCATGTCGGGCGTTTCGTATTTAGTGGGGGGCGCATCAAATGAGCAGTTCTTC. This rearrangement joins TRBV2 to TRBJ2-1; D may match TRBD1 or TRBD2 (6 bases each). The V end was cut by 7 bases, the J end by 7 bases, with 35 bases between. Germline assignment: CDR1 SNHLY and CDR2 FYNNEI. This CDR3 contains 20 residues.

This clonotype was seen only a few times. The chain is built from TRBV21-1 and TRBJ2-7; the table gives TRBD1 as D, unverified against the DNA. TRBV21-1 is noted as a pseudogene. This CDR3 has 15 residues. Written as DNA, the CDR3 is TGTGCCAGCACTTCCGGGGCGGATAGGCCCTACGAGCAGTACTTC. It specifies CASTSGADRPYEQYF.

The V and J genes are TRBV24-1 and TRBJ2-1, with D perhaps being TRBD1 or TRBD2 (5 bases each). This CDR3 contains 13 residues. The germline gives CDR1 KGHDR, CDR2 SFDVKD. The V end lost 9 bases, the J end lost 3 bases, and 11 bases lay between the germline ends. The CDR3 coding sequence is TGTGCCACCCAGAGGGGCTACTACAATGAGCAGTTCTTC. Translation: CATQRGYYNEQFF.

The rearrangement uses TRBV2 and TRBJ1-4; D is unresolved. The CDR3 has 14 amino acids. Germline-derived CDR1 and CDR2 are SNHLY and FYNNEI. Trimming left V 6 bases short and J 3 bases short, with 11 bases between. Written as DNA, the CDR3 is TGTGCCAGCAGATTCGAGAGATCTAATGAAAAACTGTTTTTT. Encoded protein: CASRFERSNEKLFF.

This chain uses TRBV4-2 with TRBJ2-3; no firm D call. Trimming pared 0 bases from V and 6 bases from J, leaving 7 bases between. Germline V lookup: CDR1 LGHNA, CDR2 YNFKEQ. The CDR3 totals 13 residues. CDR3 nucleotides: TGTGCCAGCAGCCAAGAAGTACCTGATACGCAGTATTTT. Amino acids: CASSQEVPDTQYF.

The rearrangement links TRBV20-1 to TRBJ1-5, with 8 positions matching TRBD1. The CDR3 is 14 residues long. Germline V gene lookup returns CDR1 DFQATT and CDR2 SNEGSKA (reference sequence). V trimming: 7 bases; J trimming: 2 bases; junction bases outside the gene matches: 7. The CDR3 loop is CSVTRGLGNQPQHF. The CDR3 region has the DNA TGCAGTGTTACCAGGGGGCTCGGCAATCAGCCCCAGCATTTT.

About this clonotype: Compared with germline, one end of the junction differs, possibly owing to a read error. The V call is TRBV3-1, the J call TRBJ2-3; D gene ambiguous. This CDR3 comprises 12 residues. The V gene's germline CDR1 is LGHDT and CDR2 YNNKEL (reference sequence). This chain's CDR3 is CASGQEMDTQYF. DNA for the CDR3: TGTGCCAGCGGCCAAGAAATGGATACGCAGTATTTT.

This clonotype was counted between two and nine times. The chain employs TRBV4-3 and TRBJ2-1; D not certain. V was cut by 0 bases and J by 8 bases, with 8 bases left in between. The V gene's germline CDR1 is LGHNA and CDR2 YSLEER. This CDR3 spans 13 amino acids. The CDR3 spells CASSQDSDDEQFF. CDR3 sequence (DNA): TGCGCCAGCAGCCAAGATTCCGACGATGAGCAGTTCTTC.

The V and J genes are TRBV7-9 and TRBJ2-3; no clear D. CDR1 and CDR2 (germline): SEHNR, FQNEAQ (reference sequence). V was clipped by 4 bases and J by 2 bases, with 13 bases between them. The CDR3 totals 15 residues. The CDR3 DNA reads TGTGCCAGCAGCTCGAGGCTGGAAGTCACAGATACGCAGTATTTT. The encoded protein is CASSSRLEVTDTQYF.

This clonotype was detected ten times or more. The chain couples TRBV11-2 to TRBJ2-1, with D possibly being TRBD1 (5 bases). Deletions cut 0 bases from V and 8 bases from J, with 8 bases between. Germline CDR1 SGHAT, CDR2 FQNNGV. The CDR3 runs to 13 residues. DNA of the CDR3: TGTGCCAGCAGCTTAGACAGGGTTGATGAGCAGTTCTTC. This encodes CASSLDRVDEQFF.

In its sample, this clonotype was seen a few times. J is TRBJ2-7 and V is TRBV7-6; D not certain. Between the trimmed V and J ends, which lost 4 bases and 4 bases, there was a span of 17 bases. The CDR3 covers 15 residues. Germline V lookup: CDR1 SGHVS, CDR2 FNYEAQ. The CDR3 DNA reads TGTGCCAGCAGCTCCTACGACGTGCATCCTTACGAGCAGTACTTC. Its protein product is CASSSYDVHPYEQYF. The full variable domain, with the rest looked up from reference TRBV7-6 and TRBJ2-7, is GAGVSQSPRYKVTKRGQDVALRCDPISGHVSLYWYRQALGQGPEFLTYFNYEAQQDKSGLPNDRFSAERPEGSISTLTIQRTEQRDSAMYRCASSSYDVHPYEQYFGPGTRLTVT.